The following is a T cell receptor beta chain sequence with its context. The CDR3 contains 17 residues. The V gene lost 0 bases and the J gene lost 0 bases, with 12 bases spanning the gap. Germline V lookup: CDR1 SGHTA, CDR2 FQGNSA. The data derive from a study of early T cells in non-severe SARS-CoV-2 infection. Molecules of cDNA were individually given unique molecular identifiers that were attached to them. TCRdb analysed the 5' RACE reads with MiXCR anew, one entry per CDR3 protein. The sample includes 35,000 to 50,000 distinct CDR3 sequences, less than 30% of them seen just once. The sample was whole blood, taken at baseline. The clonotype originates from an adult who was a healthcare worker with PCR-confirmed SARS-CoV-2 infection or an uninfected control (not recorded which). The chain employs TRBV7-2 and TRBJ1-3, with D hard to call. DNA of the CDR3: TGTGCCAGCAGCTTAGCGCCCGGATCCCCCTCTGGAAACACCATATATTTT. Protein: CASSLAPGSPSGNTIYF. The whole variable domain, filled in from reference TRBV7-2 and TRBJ1-3, reads GAGVSQSPSNKVTEKGKDVELRCDPISGHTALYWYRQSLGQGLEFLIYFQGNSAPDKSGLPSDRFSAERTGGSVSTLTIQRTQQEDSAVYLCASSLAPGSPSGNTIYFGEGSWLTVV.